This record looks at one TCR beta chain sequence and its context. The data belong to a study of blood T cell repertoires in COVID-19. As originally analysed: By means of reference gene primer amplification, nucleated cell counts were estimated. Libraries were prepared by immunoSEQ multiplex PCR; TCRdb keeps only in-frame clonotypes and omits some of them. That table gives V, J and clone size, and the DNA gave D and trimming. The sample gives about 220,000 clones, 84% of which show up once; 3% is in the top ten. V dropped 6 bases and J dropped 3; count of bases not matched to a gene: 8. CDR3 length equals 14 residues. Per the germline V gene, CDR1 is MNHEY and CDR2 is SMNVEV (reference sequence).

This TCR came from a woman aged 25-40 years who had recovered from COVID-19. The sequencing sample was made of peripheral blood. The gene calls are TRBV27 and TRBJ2-7; 7 nucleotides agree with TRBD1. CDR3 nucleotide sequence: TGTGCCAGCAGCTATGGGGACAGTTTCTACGAGCAGTACTTC. This gives the protein CASSYGDSFYEQYF.